This record concerns one T cell receptor beta chain sequence. What it binds is not known. The sample comes from a study of T cell responses to AZD1222 COVID-19 vaccine. Study-level background: Investigators merged groups given second doses at roughly 4 or roughly 12 weeks.

This CDR3 spans 16 amino acids. CDR1 is SGHRS and CDR2 is YFSETQ in the germline V gene. V shed 1 base, J shed 7 bases, and the junction held 10 bases outside the gene matches. Study observations and caveats: Vaccine-associated CD4 TCRs spanned spike, dominant at 160-218 and 743-854. The number of AZD1222 recipients seropositive at baseline was only six. White British ancestry dominated among donors, who included more females, and clonal diversity was possibly underestimated.

The repertoire was sequenced with immunoSEQ multiplex PCR; TCRdb's copy has only in-frame clones and lacks some. Here the sample spans about 150,000 clones, more than 75% being singletons. Material: peripheral blood, obtained on day 0 of AZD1222 vaccination. The V gene is TRBV5-1, the J gene TRBJ2-2, with 7 bases lining up with TRBD1. The receptor was isolated from an adult in good health. The CDR3 DNA is TGCGCCAGCAGCTTGACCCCGGACAGGAGAGACGGGGAGCTGTTTTTT. Encoded protein: CASSLTPDRRDGELFF.